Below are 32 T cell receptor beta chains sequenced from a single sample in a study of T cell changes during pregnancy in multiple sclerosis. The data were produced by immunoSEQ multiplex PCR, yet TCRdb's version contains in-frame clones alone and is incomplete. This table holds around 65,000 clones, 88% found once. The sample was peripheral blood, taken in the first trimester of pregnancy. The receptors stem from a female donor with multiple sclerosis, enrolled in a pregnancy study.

In nucleotides, the CDR3 is TGTGCCAGCAGCTTATCCCGACAGGGGCCCACTGAAGCTTTCTTT. As protein: CASSLSRQGPTEAFF. The rearrangement uses TRBV7-9 and TRBJ1-1, with 8 positions matching TRBD1. Losses at the gene ends were 2 bases for V and 4 bases for J; bases not matched to a gene: 6. Germline-derived CDR1 and CDR2 are SEHNR and FQNEAQ (reference sequence). The CDR3 is 15 amino acids.

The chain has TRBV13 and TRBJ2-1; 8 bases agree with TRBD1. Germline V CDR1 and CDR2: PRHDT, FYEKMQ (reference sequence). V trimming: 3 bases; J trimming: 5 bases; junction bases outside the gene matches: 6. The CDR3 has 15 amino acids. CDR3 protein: CASSLPQGANNEQFF. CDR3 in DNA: TGTGCCAGCAGCTTGCCCCAGGGGGCGAACAATGAGCAGTTCTTC.

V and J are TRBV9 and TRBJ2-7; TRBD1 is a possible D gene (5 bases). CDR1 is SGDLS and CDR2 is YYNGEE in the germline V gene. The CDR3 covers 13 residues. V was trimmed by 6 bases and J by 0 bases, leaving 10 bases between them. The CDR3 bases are TGTGCCAGCAACACAGGCAGCTCCTACGAGCAGTACTTC. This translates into CASNTGSSYEQYF.

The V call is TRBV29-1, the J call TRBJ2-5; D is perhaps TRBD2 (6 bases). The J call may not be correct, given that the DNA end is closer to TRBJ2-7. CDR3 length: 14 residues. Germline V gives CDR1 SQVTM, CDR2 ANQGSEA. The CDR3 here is CSVEAGTGVSEQYF. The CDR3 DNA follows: TGCAGCGTTGAAGCCGGGACTGGCGTCTCCGAGCAGTACTTC.

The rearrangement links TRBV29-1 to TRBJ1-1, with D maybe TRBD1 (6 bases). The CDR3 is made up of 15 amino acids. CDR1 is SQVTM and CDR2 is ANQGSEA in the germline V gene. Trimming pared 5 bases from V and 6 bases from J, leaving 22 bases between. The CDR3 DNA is TGCAGCGTTATTCCCAAAGGGGGGGGGTTCCCTGAAGCTTTCTTT. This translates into CSVIPKGGGFPEAFF.

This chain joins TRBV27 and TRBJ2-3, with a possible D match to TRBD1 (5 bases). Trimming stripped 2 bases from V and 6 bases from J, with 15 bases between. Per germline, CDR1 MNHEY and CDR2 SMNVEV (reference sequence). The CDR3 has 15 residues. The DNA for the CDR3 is TGTGCCAGCAGTTTAGTCGGACAAAACGTGGATACGCAGTATTTT. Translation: CASSLVGQNVDTQYF.

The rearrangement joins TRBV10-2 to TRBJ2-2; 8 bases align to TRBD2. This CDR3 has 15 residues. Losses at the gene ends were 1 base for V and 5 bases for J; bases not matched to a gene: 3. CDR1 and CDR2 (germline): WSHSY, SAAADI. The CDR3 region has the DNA TGCGCCAGCAGTGAGTGGGGACTAGGAACCGGGGAGCTGTTTTTT. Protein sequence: CASSEWGLGTGELFF.

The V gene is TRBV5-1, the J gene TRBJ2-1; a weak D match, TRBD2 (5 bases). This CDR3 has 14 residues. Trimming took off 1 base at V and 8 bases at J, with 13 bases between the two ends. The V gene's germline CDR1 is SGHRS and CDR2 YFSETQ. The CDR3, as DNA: TGCGCCAGCAGCTTGCTACGGGGAAGCTATGAGCAGTTCTTC. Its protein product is CASSLLRGSYEQFF.

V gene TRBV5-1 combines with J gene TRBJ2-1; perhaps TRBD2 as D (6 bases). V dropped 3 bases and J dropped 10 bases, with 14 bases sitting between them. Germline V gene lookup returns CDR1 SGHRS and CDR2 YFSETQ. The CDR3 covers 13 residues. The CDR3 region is CASSWRESGEQFF. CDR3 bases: TGCGCCAGCAGCTGGAGGGAGTCGGGAGAGCAGTTCTTC.

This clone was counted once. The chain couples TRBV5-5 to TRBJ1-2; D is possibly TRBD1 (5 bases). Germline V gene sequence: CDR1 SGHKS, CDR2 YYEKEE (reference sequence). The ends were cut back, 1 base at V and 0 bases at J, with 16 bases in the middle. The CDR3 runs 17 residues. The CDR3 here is CASSLSGVVRTNYGYTF. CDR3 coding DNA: TGTGCCAGCAGCTTGTCGGGGGTCGTAAGAACTAACTATGGCTACACCTTC. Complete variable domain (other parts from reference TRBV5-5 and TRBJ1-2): DAGVTQSPTHLIKTRGQQVTLRCSPISGHKSVSWYQQVLGQGPQFIFQYYEKEERGRGNFPDRFSARQFPNYSSELNVNALLLGDSALYLCASSLSGVVRTNYGYTFGSGTRLTVV.

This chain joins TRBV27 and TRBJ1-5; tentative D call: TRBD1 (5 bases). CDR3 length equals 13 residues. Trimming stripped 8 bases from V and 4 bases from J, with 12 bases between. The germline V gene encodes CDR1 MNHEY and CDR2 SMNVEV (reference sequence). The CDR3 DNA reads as TGTGCCAGCCAAGGGGTAGGGAATCAGCCCCAGCATTTT. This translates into CASQGVGNQPQHF.

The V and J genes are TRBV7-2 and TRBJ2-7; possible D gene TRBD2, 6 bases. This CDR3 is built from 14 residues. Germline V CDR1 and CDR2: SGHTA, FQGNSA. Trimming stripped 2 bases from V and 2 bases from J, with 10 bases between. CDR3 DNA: TGTGCCAGCAGCTTATCCGGGGGAGCCTACGAGCAGTACTTC. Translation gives CASSLSGGAYEQYF.

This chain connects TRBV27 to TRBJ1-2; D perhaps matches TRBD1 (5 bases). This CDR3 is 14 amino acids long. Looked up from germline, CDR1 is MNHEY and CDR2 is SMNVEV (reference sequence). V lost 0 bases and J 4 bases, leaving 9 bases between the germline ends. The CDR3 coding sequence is TGTGCCAGCAGTTTATCGCGACAGTCCTATGGCTACACCTTC. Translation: CASSLSRQSYGYTF.

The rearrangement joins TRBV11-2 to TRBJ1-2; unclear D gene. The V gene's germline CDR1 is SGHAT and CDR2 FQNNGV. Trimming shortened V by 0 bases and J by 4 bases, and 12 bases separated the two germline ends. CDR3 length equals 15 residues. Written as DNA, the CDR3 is TGTGCCAGCAGCTTAGACGCGGGGAGCCCCTATGGCTACACCTTC. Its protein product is CASSLDAGSPYGYTF.

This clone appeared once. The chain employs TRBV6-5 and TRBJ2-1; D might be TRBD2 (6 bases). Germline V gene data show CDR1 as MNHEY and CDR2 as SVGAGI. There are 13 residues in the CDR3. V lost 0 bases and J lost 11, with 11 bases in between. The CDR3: CASSYSNGGKQFF. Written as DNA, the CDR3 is TGTGCCAGCAGTTACTCGAACGGGGGAAAGCAGTTCTTC.

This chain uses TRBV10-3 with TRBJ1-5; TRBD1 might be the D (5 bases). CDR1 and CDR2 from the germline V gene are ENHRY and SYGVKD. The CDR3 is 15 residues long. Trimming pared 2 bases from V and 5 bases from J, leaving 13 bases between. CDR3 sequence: CAISEAGRGYQPQHF. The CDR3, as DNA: TGTGCCATCAGTGAGGCAGGGCGGGGGTATCAGCCCCAGCATTTT.

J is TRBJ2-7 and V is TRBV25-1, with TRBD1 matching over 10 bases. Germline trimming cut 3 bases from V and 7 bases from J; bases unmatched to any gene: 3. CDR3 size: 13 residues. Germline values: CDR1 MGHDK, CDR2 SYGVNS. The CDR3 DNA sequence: TGTGCCAGCAGTGACGACAGGGGGCAAGAGCAGTACTTC. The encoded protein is CASSDDRGQEQYF.

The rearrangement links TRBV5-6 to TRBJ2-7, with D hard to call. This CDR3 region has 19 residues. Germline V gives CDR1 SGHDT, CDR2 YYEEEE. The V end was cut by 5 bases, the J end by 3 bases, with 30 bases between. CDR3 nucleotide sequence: TGTGCCAGCAGTAGACTTGGGTTGGCGATAAGCTCTATTCTCTACGAGCAGTACTTC. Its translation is CASSRLGLAISSILYEQYF.

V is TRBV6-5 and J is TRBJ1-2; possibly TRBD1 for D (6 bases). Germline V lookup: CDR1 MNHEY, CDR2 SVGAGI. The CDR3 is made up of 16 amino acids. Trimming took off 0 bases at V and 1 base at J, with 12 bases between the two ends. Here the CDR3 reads CASSYSAGRGNYGYTF. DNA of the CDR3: TGTGCCAGCAGTTACTCGGCGGGCAGGGGTAACTATGGCTACACCTTC.

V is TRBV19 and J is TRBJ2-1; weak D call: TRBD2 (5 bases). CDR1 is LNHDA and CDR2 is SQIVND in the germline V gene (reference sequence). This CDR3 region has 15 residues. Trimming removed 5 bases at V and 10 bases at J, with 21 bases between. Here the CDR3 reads CASSSFHEGVGEQFF. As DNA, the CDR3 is TGTGCCAGTAGTTCTTTTCACGAGGGAGTGGGGGAGCAGTTCTTC.

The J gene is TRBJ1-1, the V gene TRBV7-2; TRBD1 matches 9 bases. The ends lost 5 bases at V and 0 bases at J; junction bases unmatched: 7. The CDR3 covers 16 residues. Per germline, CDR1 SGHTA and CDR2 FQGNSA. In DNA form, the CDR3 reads TGTGCCAGCAGCCAAACAGGGGGCAAAATGAACACTGAAGCTTTCTTT. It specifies CASSQTGGKMNTEAFF.

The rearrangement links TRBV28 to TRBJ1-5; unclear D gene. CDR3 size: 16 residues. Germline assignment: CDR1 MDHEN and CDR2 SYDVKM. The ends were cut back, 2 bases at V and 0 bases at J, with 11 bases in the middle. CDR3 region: CASSLRQELSNQPQHF. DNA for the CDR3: TGTGCCAGCAGTTTAAGGCAGGAACTTAGCAATCAGCCCCAGCATTTT.

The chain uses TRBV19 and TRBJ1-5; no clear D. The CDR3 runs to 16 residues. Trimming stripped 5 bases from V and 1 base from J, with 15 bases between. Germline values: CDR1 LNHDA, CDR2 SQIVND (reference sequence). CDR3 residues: CASSVLGPGSNQPQHF. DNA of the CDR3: TGTGCCAGTAGTGTCCTCGGACCGGGAAGCAATCAGCCCCAGCATTTT.

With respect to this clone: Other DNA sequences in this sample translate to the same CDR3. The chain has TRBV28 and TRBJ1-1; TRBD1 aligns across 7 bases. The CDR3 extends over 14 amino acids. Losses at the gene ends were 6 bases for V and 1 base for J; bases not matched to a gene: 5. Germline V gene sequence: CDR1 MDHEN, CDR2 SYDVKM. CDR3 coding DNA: TGTGCCAGCAGCCCACCAGGGGGGAACACTGAAGCTTTCTTT. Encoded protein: CASSPPGGNTEAFF.

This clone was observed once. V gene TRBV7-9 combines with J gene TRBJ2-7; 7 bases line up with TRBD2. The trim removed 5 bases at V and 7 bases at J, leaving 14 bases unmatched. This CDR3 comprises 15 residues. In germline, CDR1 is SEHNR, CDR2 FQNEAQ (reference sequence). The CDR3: CASSVGDYQNREQYF. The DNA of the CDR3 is TGTGCCAGCAGCGTTGGGGACTACCAAAATAGGGAGCAGTACTTC. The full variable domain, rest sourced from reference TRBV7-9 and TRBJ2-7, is DTGVSQNPRHKITKRGQNVTFRCDPISEHNRLYWYRQTLGQGPEFLTYFQNEAQLEKSRLLSDRFSAERPKGSFSTLEIQRTEQGDSAMYLCASSVGDYQNREQYFGPGTRLTVT.

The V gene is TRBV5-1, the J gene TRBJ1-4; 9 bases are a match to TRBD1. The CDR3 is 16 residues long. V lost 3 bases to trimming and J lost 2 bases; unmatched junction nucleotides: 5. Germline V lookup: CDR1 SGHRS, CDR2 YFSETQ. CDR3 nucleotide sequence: TGCGCCAGCAGCTACGACGGGACAGGGACTAATGAAAAACTGTTTTTT. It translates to CASSYDGTGTNEKLFF.

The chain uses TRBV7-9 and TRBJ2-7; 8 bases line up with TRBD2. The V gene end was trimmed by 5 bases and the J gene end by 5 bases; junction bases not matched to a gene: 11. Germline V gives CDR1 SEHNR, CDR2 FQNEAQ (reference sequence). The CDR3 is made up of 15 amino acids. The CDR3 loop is CASSHPGLGTDEQYF. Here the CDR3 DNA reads TGTGCCAGCAGCCACCCGGGACTAGGTACGGACGAGCAGTACTTC.

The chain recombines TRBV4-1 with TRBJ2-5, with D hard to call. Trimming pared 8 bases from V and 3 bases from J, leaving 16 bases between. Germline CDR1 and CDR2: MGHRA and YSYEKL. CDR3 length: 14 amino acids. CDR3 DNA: TGCGCCAGCGGTCGACTTCCCCCCGAAGAGACCCAGTACTTC. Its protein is CASGRLPPEETQYF.

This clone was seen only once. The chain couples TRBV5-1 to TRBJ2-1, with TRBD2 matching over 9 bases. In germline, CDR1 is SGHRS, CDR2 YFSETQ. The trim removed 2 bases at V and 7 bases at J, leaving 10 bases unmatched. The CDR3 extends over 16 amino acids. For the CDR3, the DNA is TGCGCCAGCAGCTTTAGTACTAGCGGGCTCCCGAATGAGCAGTTCTTC. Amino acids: CASSFSTSGLPNEQFF.

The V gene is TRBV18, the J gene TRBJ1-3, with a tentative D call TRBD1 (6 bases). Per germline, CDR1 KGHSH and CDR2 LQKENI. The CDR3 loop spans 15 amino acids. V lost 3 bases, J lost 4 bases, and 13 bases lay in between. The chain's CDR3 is CASSPDRSSGNTIYF. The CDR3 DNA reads TGTGCCAGCTCACCCGACAGGTCTTCAGGAAACACCATATATTTT. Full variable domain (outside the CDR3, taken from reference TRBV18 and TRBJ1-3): NAGVMQNPRHLVRRRGQEARLRCSPMKGHSHVYWYRQLPEEGLKFMVYLQKENIIDESGMPKERFSAEFPKEGPSILRIQQVVRGDSAAYFCASSPDRSSGNTIYFGEGSWLTVV.

The CDR3 loop reads CAISPRDSYEQYF. The CDR3 nucleotides read TGTGCCATCAGCCCACGGGATTCCTACGAGCAGTACTTC. This rearrangement joins TRBV10-3 to TRBJ2-7, with D possibly being TRBD2 (5 bases). Trimming stripped 6 bases from V and 1 base from J, with 10 bases between. Germline V gene sequence: CDR1 ENHRY, CDR2 SYGVKD. The CDR3 runs 13 residues.

The CDR3 region has the DNA TGCGCCAGCAGCCCGGGACCCAAGGGGGTCCACGAGCAGTACTTC. This translates into CASSPGPKGVHEQYF. This sequence joins TRBV5-1 and TRBJ2-7; D perhaps matches TRBD1 (6 bases). There are 15 residues in the CDR3. The germline gives CDR1 SGHRS, CDR2 YFSETQ. V was clipped by 4 bases and J by 5 bases, with 19 bases between them.